This TCR beta chain was recovered during a study of blood T cell repertoires in COVID-19. At the level of the study: Acute-phase and convalescent COVID-19 samples originated in the United States, Italy and Spain. T cells, B-cell-depleted T cells, or PBMCs supplied cDNA or gDNA.

V lost 1 base and J 0 bases, leaving 9 bases between the germline ends. The CDR3 is made up of 15 amino acids. Germline loops: CDR1 MGHRA, CDR2 YSYEKL. Before being deemed recovered, Cohort 3 donors had two negative PCRs, clearance, or symptom resolution. Clones were sequenced by immunoSEQ multiplex PCR, and TCRdb holds only the in-frame ones, with some missing. The top ten clones hold about 2.5% of a sample with about 280,000 clones, 85% of them seen once. The sample consisted of PBMCs or T cells enriched from blood (not recorded which). This chain connects TRBV4-1 to TRBJ2-5; possibly TRBD2 for D (5 bases). This clonotype originated in a woman between 50 and 59 years old who had recovered from COVID-19. The CDR3 DNA follows: TGCGCCAGCAGCCAAGTACCGGGGTACCAAGAGACCCAGTACTTC. Its protein is CASSQVPGYQETQYF.